This T cell receptor (beta chain) was retrieved from a study of CD8 T cells in Susac syndrome. Trimming stripped 1 base from V and 7 bases from J, with 13 bases between. The length of the CDR3 is 14 residues. CDR1 is LNHDA, CDR2 SQIVND, per germline (reference sequence). It was with random hexamers that roughly 0.45 to 1 ug RNA was reverse transcribed. Each CDR3 protein gets one entry after TCRdb re-called the immunoSEQ multiplex PCR reads with MiXCR. The table records about 120,000 distinct CDR3 sequences, around 94% of them present only once. The genes are TRBV19 and TRBJ1-1; no reliable D call. The source of this sequence is a human donor with Susac syndrome. Input material: CD8+ T cells from PBMCs. The CDR3 sequence is CASSIGLEGYEAFF. The CDR3 DNA follows: TGTGCCAGTAGTATAGGATTAGAGGGCTATGAAGCTTTCTTT.